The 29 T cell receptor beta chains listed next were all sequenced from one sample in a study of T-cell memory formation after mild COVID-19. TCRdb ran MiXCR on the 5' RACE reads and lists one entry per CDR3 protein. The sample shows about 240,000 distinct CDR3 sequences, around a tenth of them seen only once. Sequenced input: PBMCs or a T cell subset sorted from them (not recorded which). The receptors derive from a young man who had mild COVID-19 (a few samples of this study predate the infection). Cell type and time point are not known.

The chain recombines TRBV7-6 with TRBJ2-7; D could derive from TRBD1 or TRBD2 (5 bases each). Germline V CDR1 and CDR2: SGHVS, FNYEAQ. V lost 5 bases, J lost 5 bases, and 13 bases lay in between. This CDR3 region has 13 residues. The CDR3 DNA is TGTGCCAGCAGCCGGGTGGGGGTCCACGAGCAGTACTTC. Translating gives CASSRVGVHEQYF.

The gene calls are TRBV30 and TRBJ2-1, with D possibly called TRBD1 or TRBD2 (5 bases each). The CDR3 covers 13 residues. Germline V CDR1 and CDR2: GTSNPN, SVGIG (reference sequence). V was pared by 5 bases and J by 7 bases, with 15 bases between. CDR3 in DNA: TGTGCCTGGGCCACACAGGCGGGTAATGAGCAGTTCTTC. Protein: CAWATQAGNEQFF.

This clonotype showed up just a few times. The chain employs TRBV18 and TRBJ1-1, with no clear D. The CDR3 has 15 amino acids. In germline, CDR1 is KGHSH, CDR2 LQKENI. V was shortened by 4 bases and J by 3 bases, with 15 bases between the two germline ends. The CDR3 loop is CASSLATALDTEAFF. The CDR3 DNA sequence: TGTGCCAGCTCACTGGCGACGGCTCTAGACACTGAAGCTTTCTTT.

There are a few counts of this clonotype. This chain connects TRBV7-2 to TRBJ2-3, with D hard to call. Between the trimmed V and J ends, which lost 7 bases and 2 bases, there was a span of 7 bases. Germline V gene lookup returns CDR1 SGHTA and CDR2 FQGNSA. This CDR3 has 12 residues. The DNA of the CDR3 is TGTGCCAGCAACCAACTCACAGATACGCAGTATTTT. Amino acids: CASNQLTDTQYF.

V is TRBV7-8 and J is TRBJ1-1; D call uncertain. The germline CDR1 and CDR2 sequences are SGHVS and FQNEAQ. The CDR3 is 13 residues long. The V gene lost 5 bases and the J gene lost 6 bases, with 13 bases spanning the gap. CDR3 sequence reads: CASSNWGRAEAFF. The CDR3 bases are TGTGCCAGCAGCAACTGGGGTCGCGCTGAAGCTTTCTTT.

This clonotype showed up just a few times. This chain's CDR3 is CASSYRGPPLTDTQYF. The CDR3 DNA reads as TGTGCCAGCAGTTACAGGGGGCCCCCTCTCACAGATACGCAGTATTTT. This chain joins TRBV6-5 and TRBJ2-3; TRBD1 matches at 7 bases. CDR3 length: 16 amino acids. Per germline, CDR1 MNHEY and CDR2 SVGAGI. With 2 bases clipped from V and 2 bases from J, the junction kept 7 bases outside the gene matches.

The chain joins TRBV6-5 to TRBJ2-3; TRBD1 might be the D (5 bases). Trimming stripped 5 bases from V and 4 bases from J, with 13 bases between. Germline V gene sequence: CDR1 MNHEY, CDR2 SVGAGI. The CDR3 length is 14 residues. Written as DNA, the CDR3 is TGTGCCAGCAGTCCGGACGACAGCTCAGATACGCAGTATTTT. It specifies CASSPDDSSDTQYF.

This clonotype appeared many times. In DNA, the CDR3 is TGTGCCAGCAGTTTGTGGGGCCTGAACACTGAAGCTTTCTTT. It codes for CASSLWGLNTEAFF. The chain has TRBV12-3 or TRBV12-4 and TRBJ1-1, with D possibly TRBD1 on 5 matching bases. V dropped 3 bases and J dropped 0 bases, with 8 bases sitting between them. The CDR3 sequence is 14 residues long.

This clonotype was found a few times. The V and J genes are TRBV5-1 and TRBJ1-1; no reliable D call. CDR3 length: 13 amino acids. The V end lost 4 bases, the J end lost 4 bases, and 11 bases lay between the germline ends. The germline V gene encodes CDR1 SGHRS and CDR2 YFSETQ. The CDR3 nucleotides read TGCGCCAGCAGCGTCGAGGGTGTCACTGAAGCTTTCTTT. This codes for CASSVEGVTEAFF.

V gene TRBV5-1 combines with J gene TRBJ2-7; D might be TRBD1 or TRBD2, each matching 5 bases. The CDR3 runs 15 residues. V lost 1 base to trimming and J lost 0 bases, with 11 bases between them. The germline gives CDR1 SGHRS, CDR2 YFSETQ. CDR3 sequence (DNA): TGCGCCAGCAGCTTGTCCCGGGGCCTCTCCTACGAGCAGTACGTC. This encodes CASSLSRGLSYEQYV.

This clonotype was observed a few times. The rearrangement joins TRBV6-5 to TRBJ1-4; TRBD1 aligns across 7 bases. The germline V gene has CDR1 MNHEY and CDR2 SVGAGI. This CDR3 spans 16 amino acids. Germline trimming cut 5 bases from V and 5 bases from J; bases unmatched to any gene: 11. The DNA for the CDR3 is TGTGCCAGCAGTCCCACCCTCAGGGGGACGAATGAAAAACTGTTTTTT. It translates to CASSPTLRGTNEKLFF.

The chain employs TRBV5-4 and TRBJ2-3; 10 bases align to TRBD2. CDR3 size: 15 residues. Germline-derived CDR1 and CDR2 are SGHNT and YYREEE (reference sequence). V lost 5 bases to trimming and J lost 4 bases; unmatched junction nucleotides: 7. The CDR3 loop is CASRRAGGLPDTQYF. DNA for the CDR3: TGTGCCAGCAGACGAGCGGGGGGGCTGCCAGATACGCAGTATTTT.

CDR3 amino acids: CASSAGDNEKLFF. Written as DNA, the CDR3 is TGTGCCAGCTCAGCGGGGGATAATGAAAAACTGTTTTTT. The chain combines TRBV18 with TRBJ1-4; TRBD1 is a possible D gene (5 bases). CDR1 is KGHSH, CDR2 LQKENI, per germline. This CDR3 comprises 13 residues. V lost 5 bases, J lost 4 bases, and 8 bases lay in between. Full variable domain (rest looked up from reference TRBV18 and TRBJ1-4): NAGVMQNPRHLVRRRGQEARLRCSPMKGHSHVYWYRQLPEEGLKFMVYLQKENIIDESGMPKERFSAEFPKEGPSILRIQQVVRGDSAAYFCASSAGDNEKLFFGSGTQLSVL.

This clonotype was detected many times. The CDR3 bases are TGCGCCAGCAGCCGCTCCCTGGCGGGGACTAGCACAGATACGCAGTATTTT. It translates to CASSRSLAGTSTDTQYF. This chain links TRBV4-3 with TRBJ2-3; D might be TRBD2 (6 bases). The V end lost 4 bases, the J end lost 0 bases, and 17 bases lay between the germline ends. This CDR3 comprises 17 residues. The germline gives CDR1 LGHNA, CDR2 YSLEER.

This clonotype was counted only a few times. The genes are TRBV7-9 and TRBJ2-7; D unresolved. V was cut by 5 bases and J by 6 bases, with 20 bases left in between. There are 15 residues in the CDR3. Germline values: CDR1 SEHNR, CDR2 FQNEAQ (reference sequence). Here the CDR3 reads CASSPLTRTATEQYF. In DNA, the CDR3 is TGTGCCAGCAGCCCCTTAACCCGGACGGCGACCGAGCAGTACTTC. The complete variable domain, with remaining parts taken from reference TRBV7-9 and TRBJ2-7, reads DTGVSQNPRHKITKRGQNVTFRCDPISEHNRLYWYRQTLGQGPEFLTYFQNEAQLEKSRLLSDRFSAERPKGSFSTLEIQRTEQGDSAMYLCASSPLTRTATEQYFGPGTRLTVT.

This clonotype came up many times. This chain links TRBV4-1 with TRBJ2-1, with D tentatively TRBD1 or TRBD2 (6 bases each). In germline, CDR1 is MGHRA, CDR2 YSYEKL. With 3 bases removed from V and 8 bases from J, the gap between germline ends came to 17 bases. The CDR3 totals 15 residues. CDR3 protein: CASSQQGGRGDEQFF. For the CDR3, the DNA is TGCGCCAGCAGCCAGCAAGGGGGGCGGGGCGATGAGCAGTTCTTC.

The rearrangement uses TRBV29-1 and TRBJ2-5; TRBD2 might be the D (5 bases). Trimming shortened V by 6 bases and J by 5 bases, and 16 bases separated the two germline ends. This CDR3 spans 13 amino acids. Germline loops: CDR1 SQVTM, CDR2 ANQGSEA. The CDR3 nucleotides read TGCAGCGTCGGGGAACAGCCGGGTGAGACCCAGTACTTC. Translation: CSVGEQPGETQYF.

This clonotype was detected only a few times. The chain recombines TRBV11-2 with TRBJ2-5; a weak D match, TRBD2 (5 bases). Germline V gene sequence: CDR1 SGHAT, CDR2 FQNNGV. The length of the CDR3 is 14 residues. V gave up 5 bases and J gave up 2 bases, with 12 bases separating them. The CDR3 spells CASSVRTFQETQYF. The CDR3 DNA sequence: TGTGCCAGCAGCGTAAGGACTTTTCAAGAGACCCAGTACTTC.

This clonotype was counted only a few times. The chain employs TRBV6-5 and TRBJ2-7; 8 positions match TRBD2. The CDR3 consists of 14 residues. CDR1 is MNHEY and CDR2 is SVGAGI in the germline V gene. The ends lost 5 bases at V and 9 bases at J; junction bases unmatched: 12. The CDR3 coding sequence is TGTGCCAGCAGTCCTGCGGGGGGCCGGTTCGGGCAGTACGTC. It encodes CASSPAGGRFGQYV.

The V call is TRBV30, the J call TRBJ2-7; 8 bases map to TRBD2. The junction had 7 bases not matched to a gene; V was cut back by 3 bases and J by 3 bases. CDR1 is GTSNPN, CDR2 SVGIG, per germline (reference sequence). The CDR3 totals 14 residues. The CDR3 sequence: CAWRGSGVGYEQYF. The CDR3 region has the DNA TGTGCCTGGAGGGGTAGCGGGGTGGGCTACGAGCAGTACTTC.

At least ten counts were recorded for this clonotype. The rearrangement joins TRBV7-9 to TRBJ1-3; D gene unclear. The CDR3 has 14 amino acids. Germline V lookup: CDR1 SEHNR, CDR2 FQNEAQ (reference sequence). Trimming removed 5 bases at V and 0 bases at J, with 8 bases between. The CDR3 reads CASSPGLSGNTIYF. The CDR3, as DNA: TGTGCCAGCAGCCCGGGCCTCTCTGGAAACACCATATATTTT.

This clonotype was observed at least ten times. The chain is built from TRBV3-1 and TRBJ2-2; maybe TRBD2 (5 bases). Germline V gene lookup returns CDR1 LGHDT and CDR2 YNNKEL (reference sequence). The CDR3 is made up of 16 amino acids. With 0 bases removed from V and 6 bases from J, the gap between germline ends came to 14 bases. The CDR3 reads CASSQESSGYAGELFF. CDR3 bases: TGTGCCAGCAGCCAAGAAAGTTCGGGGTATGCCGGGGAGCTGTTTTTT.

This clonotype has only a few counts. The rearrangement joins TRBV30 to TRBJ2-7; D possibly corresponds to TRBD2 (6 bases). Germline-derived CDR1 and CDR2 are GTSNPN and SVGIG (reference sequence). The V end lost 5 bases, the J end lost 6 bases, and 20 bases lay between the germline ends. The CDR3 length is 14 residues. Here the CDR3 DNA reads TGTGCCTGGGGTGGGGCAGGAGGGCGAGGCGAGCAGTACTTC. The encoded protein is CAWGGAGGRGEQYF.

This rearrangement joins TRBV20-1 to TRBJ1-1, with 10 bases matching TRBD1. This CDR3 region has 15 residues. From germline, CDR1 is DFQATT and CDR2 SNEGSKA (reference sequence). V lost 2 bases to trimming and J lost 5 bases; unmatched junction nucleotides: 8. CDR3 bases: TGCAGTGCTAGACCTCTGGGGACAGGGGTGACTGAAGCTTTCTTT. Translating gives CSARPLGTGVTEAFF.

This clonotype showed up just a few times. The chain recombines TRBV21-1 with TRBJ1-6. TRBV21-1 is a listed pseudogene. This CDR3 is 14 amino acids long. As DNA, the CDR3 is TGTGCCAGCAGCCGTCGGAGGGGCAATTCACCCCTCCACTTT. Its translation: CASSRRRGNSPLHF.

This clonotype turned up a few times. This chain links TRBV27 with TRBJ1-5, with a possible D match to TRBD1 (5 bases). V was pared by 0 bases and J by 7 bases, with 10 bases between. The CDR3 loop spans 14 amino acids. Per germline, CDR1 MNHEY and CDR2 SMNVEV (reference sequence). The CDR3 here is CASSLSGLGQPQHF. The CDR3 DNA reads TGTGCCAGCAGTTTATCGGGACTGGGACAGCCCCAGCATTTT.

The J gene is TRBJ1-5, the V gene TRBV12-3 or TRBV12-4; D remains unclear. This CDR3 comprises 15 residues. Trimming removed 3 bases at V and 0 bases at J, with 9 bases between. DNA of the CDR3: TGTGCCAGCAGTTTTGACTGGGCTAGCAATCAGCCCCAGCATTTT. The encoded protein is CASSFDWASNQPQHF.

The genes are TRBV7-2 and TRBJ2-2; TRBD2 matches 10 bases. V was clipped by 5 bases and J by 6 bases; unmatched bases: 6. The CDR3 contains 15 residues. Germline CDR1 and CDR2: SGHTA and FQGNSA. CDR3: CASSRTSGVPGELFF. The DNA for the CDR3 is TGTGCCAGCAGCCGGACTAGCGGCGTACCCGGGGAGCTGTTTTTT.

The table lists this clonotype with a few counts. CDR3: CSARGQIADEQFF. In DNA, the CDR3 is TGCAGTGCTAGAGGACAGATAGCCGATGAGCAGTTCTTC. The chain uses TRBV20-1 and TRBJ2-1, with TRBD1 as a possible D gene (5 bases). The germline CDR1 and CDR2 sequences are DFQATT and SNEGSKA (reference sequence). Between the trimmed V and J ends, which lost 1 base and 8 bases, there was a span of 12 bases. The CDR3 extends over 13 amino acids.